This T cell receptor (beta chain) was observed in a study of cytomegalovirus exposure and HLA in healthy donors. About the research overall: HLA-typed donors were the source of about 85 million unique TCRs held in an early data release.

CDR1 is KGHSH and CDR2 is LQKENI in the germline V gene. V was cut by 3 bases and J by 12 bases, with 38 bases left in between. There are 20 residues in the CDR3. Findings and limits, study-wide: A few of the chains that were CMV-associated were confirmed in vitro to be specific for CMV antigens. Sequencing probably produced one cluster of sequence variants that were highly shared.

To note about this clone: Antigen: not known.

It was with 60 Vbeta and 13 Jbeta primers that the PCR ran. In the authors' methods: The authors later counted roughly 79 million unique TCR beta chains, 9.5 million to 11 million of them shared. Some clones are missing from TCRdb's copy, which holds only in-frame ones; the method was immunoSEQ multiplex PCR. The DNA was the basis for D and trimming; V, J and clone size are from that table. Seen here are 100,000 or so clones, roughly 80% observed once, and the top ten hold about 4.5%. The chain joins TRBV18 to TRBJ1-1; D remains ambiguous. Sequenced: PBMCs. The receptor comes from a woman aged 40 to 49 in good health and CMV-seropositive. The CDR3 DNA reads as TGTGCCAGCTCACCCCTACCTCACCGACGTGAGGGCCCGGTTGCGTCCGTGTCTTTCTTT. It yields the protein CASSPLPHRREGPVASVSFF.